There are a few counts of the clone carrying this T cell receptor beta chain. The data originate from a study of early T cells in non-severe SARS-CoV-2 infection. TCRdb re-derived calls from the 5' RACE reads in MiXCR, one entry per CDR3 protein. The table lists around 39,000 distinct CDR3 sequences, approximately 5.1% of them singletons, with approximately 6% in the top ten. Germline lookup yields CDR1 MGHRA and CDR2 YSYEKL. The CDR3 is 16 residues long. Losses at the gene ends were 0 bases for V and 5 bases for J; bases not matched to a gene: 4. This material consisted of whole blood, taken at baseline. The sequence derives from an adult who was a healthcare worker with PCR-confirmed SARS-CoV-2 infection or an uninfected control (not recorded which). V gene TRBV4-1 combines with J gene TRBJ2-2; the match to TRBD1 covers 9 bases. As DNA, the CDR3 is TGCGCCAGCAGCCAAGAGGGACAGGGTCGGACCGGGGAGCTGTTTTTT. Protein sequence: CASSQEGQGRTGELFF.